These 18 T cell receptor beta chains share one sample of origin, sequenced in a study of blood T cells in healthy people across ages. A J-beta primer mix and a sample-barcoded 5' primer were used in a second PCR of about 6 to 12 cycles. TCRdb re-derived calls from the 5' RACE reads in MiXCR, one entry per CDR3 protein. The table has more than 1,400,000 distinct CDR3 sequences, 40% to 50% seen once. The specimen sequenced was blood. These receptor sequences come from a woman between 18 and 29 years old in good health.

As for this clonotype: Being one base from a much bigger clone, this may be a read error. For the CDR3, the DNA is TGCCGTGCTAGAGATCGGGCCAAGACCTACGAGCAGTACTTC. It encodes CRARDRAKTYEQYF. The chain is built from TRBV20-1 and TRBJ2-7; D remains ambiguous. Germline CDR1 reads DFQATT; CDR2 reads SNEGSKA (reference sequence). CDR3 length equals 14 residues.

The sample holds one count of this clonotype. The chain couples TRBV24-1 to TRBJ2-5; 7 bases agree with TRBD1. Per germline, CDR1 KGHDR and CDR2 SFDVKD. This CDR3 contains 13 residues. V lost 3 bases to trimming and J lost 6 bases; unmatched junction nucleotides: 3. CDR3 in amino acids: CATSDRGLKTQYF. The CDR3 DNA reads TGTGCCACCAGTGATAGGGGGCTGAAGACCCAGTACTTC.

This clonotype has just a few counts. The J gene is TRBJ2-1, the V gene TRBV4-2; 9 bases match TRBD2. The CDR3 contains 16 residues. Trimming removed 1 base from V and 7 bases from J; junction bases left unmatched: 8. Germline-derived CDR1 and CDR2 are LGHNA and YNFKEQ. CDR3 nucleotide sequence: TGTGCCAGCAGCCAAGTTTTGGGACTAGCCTGGAATGAGCAGTTCTTC. It is translated as CASSQVLGLAWNEQFF.

This clonotype was seen only a few times. The chain uses TRBV5-1 and TRBJ2-3; TRBD1 is a possible D gene (5 bases). Germline loops: CDR1 SGHRS, CDR2 YFSETQ. Trimming pared 0 bases from V and 4 bases from J, leaving 9 bases between. CDR3 length: 14 residues. Written as DNA, the CDR3 is TGCGCCAGCAGCTTGGTGGCAGGGTCAGATACGCAGTATTTT. Translating it yields CASSLVAGSDTQYF.

This clonotype was seen more than once but under ten times. The chain recombines TRBV11-2 with TRBJ2-7; the D gene is possibly TRBD1 (7 bases). CDR3 size: 19 residues. Germline values: CDR1 SGHAT, CDR2 FQNNGV. Trimming took 1 base from V and 2 from J, leaving 24 bases between them. The CDR3 DNA is TGTGCCAGCAGCTTAGGCGTAAGAACGAGGCAGGGGGGTCCCTACGAGCAGTACTTC. It yields the protein CASSLGVRTRQGGPYEQYF.

This clonotype appeared a single time. This chain uses TRBV28 with TRBJ2-2; 9 bases fit TRBD1. The CDR3 has 14 amino acids. V was pared by 10 bases and J by 6 bases, with 9 bases of the junction left unmatched. The germline gives CDR1 MDHEN, CDR2 SYDVKM. The chain's CDR3 is CATLPGQGPGELFF. The DNA of the CDR3 is TGTGCCACTTTACCGGGACAGGGCCCCGGGGAGCTGTTTTTT.

This clonotype was seen more than once but under ten times. This rearrangement joins TRBV29-1 to TRBJ1-1; maybe TRBD1 (5 bases). This CDR3 comprises 12 residues. Per germline, CDR1 SQVTM and CDR2 ANQGSEA. Trimming pared 2 bases from V and 10 bases from J, leaving 14 bases between. For the CDR3, the DNA is TGCAGCGTTGAAAGCAGGGAATGGCGAGCTTTCTTT. It translates to CSVESREWRAFF.

The chain joins TRBV29-1 to TRBJ2-2, with D hard to call. V lost 7 bases and J lost 0, with 12 bases in between. The CDR3 has 14 amino acids. The germline gives CDR1 SQVTM, CDR2 ANQGSEA. The CDR3 here is CSAPVSSNTGELFF. DNA of the CDR3: TGCAGCGCCCCCGTTAGCTCGAACACCGGGGAGCTGTTTTTT.

The sample holds a few counts of this clonotype. V gene TRBV11-2 combines with J gene TRBJ2-1; 8 positions agree with TRBD2. The CDR3 has 16 amino acids. From germline, CDR1 is SGHAT and CDR2 FQNNGV. After removal of 1 base from V and 7 bases from J, the junction contained 9 bases not matched to a gene. The CDR3 loop is CASSLGPSGGENEQFF. CDR3 DNA: TGTGCCAGCAGCTTAGGTCCCAGCGGGGGAGAAAATGAGCAGTTCTTC.

This chain connects TRBV12-3 or TRBV12-4 to TRBJ1-1; 7 nucleotides line up with TRBD1. The CDR3 extends over 16 amino acids. The V and J ends lost 6 bases and 2 bases, in that order; junction bases with no gene match: 12. CDR3 sequence: CASSPYPGQINTEAFF. For the CDR3, the DNA is TGTGCCAGCAGCCCCTACCCGGGACAGATCAACACTGAAGCTTTCTTT.

The V gene is TRBV20-1, the J gene TRBJ2-1; 9 bases agree with TRBD2. The germline gives CDR1 DFQATT, CDR2 SNEGSKA (reference sequence). Trimming cost V 5 bases and J 13 bases; bases outside gene matches: 21. This CDR3 is 16 amino acids long. In nucleotides, the CDR3 is TGCAGTGCTGAAGATCCGGTAGCGGGAGAGGCAGAGACCCAGTTCTTC. It specifies CSAEDPVAGEAETQFF.

The rearrangement links TRBV29-1 to TRBJ1-1, with unresolved D. The CDR3 has 13 residues. From germline, CDR1 is SQVTM and CDR2 ANQGSEA. V shed 6 bases and J shed 2 bases, with 13 bases lying between them. As DNA, the CDR3 is TGCAGCGTATACAGAATGATAAACACTGAAGCTTTCTTT. Amino acids: CSVYRMINTEAFF.

The chain combines TRBV12-3 or TRBV12-4 with TRBJ1-6; the match to TRBD1 covers 11 bases. There are 15 residues in the CDR3. The V gene end was trimmed by 5 bases and the J gene end by 10 bases; junction bases not matched to a gene: 7. CDR3 DNA sequence: TGTGCCAGCAGTCCAGGACAGGGGGCAAGGTCACCCCTCCACTTT. Translating it yields CASSPGQGARSPLHF.

In this sample, this clonotype turned up many times. The chain joins TRBV12-3 or TRBV12-4 to TRBJ1-2; D is ambiguous. V was clipped by 0 bases and J by 7 bases, with 3 bases between them. CDR3 size: 11 residues. This chain's CDR3 is CASSLARGYTF. The CDR3 DNA sequence: TGTGCCAGCAGTTTAGCGCGTGGCTACACCTTC.

Ten or more counts support this clonotype. The chain has TRBV20-1 and TRBJ1-2; D gene ambiguous. Trimming left V 0 bases short and J 3 bases short, with 8 bases between. Germline V CDR1 and CDR2: DFQATT, SNEGSKA (reference sequence). This CDR3 comprises 13 residues. CDR3 in amino acids: CSARDLTDYGYTF. The CDR3 DNA reads TGCAGTGCTAGAGATCTGACGGACTATGGCTACACCTTC.

The rearrangement uses TRBV20-1 and TRBJ1-1; D possibly corresponds to TRBD1 (5 bases). Trimming took off 6 bases at V and 5 bases at J, with 10 bases between the two ends. CDR1 DFQATT and CDR2 SNEGSKA come from the germline V gene (reference sequence). This CDR3 spans 11 amino acids. The chain's CDR3 is CSAPGRTEAFF. As DNA, the CDR3 is TGCAGTGCCCCGGGACGGACTGAAGCTTTCTTT.

The sample holds a few counts of this clonotype. The rearrangement joins TRBV28 to TRBJ2-7; 7 nucleotides match TRBD1. The germline V gene encodes CDR1 MDHEN and CDR2 SYDVKM. CDR3 size: 13 residues. V shed 5 bases and J 4 bases; nucleotides not matched to a gene: 5. CDR3 loop: CASSIDRAYEQYF. The CDR3, as DNA: TGTGCCAGCAGTATAGACAGGGCGTACGAGCAGTACTTC.

This clonotype has just one count. The chain carries TRBV28 and TRBJ2-7; D is possibly TRBD1 (7 bases). CDR3 length: 14 amino acids. Germline loops: CDR1 MDHEN, CDR2 SYDVKM. V lost 2 bases to trimming and J lost 6 bases, with 14 bases between them. CDR3 DNA sequence: TGTGCCAGCAGTTTAGGACAGGAGGGGGGCGAGCAGTACTTC. Encoded protein: CASSLGQEGGEQYF.